This T cell receptor beta chain comes out of a study of control samples from healthy donors and cancer patients. CDR1 is SGDLS and CDR2 is YYNGEE in the germline V gene. Trimming pared 0 bases from V and 8 bases from J, leaving 9 bases between. The CDR3 has 13 residues. Profiled with immunoSEQ multiplex PCR; TCRdb holds only in-frame clones, not every one. The sample lists some 140,000 clones, just under 95% occurring once. The rearrangement joins TRBV9 to TRBJ2-1, with D perhaps TRBD1 or TRBD2 (6 bases each). Sequenced material: blood. This sequence was found in a man aged 25 to 40 in good health. The CDR3, as DNA: TGTGCCAGCAGCGTAGGGGGGGCCTATGAGCAGTTCTTC. Translation: CASSVGGAYEQFF. Drawing the rest from reference TRBV9 and TRBJ2-1, the complete variable domain is DSGVTQTPKHLITATGQRVTLRCSPRSGDLSVYWYQQSLDQGLQFLIQYYNGEERAKGNILERFSAQQFPDLHSELNLSSLELGDSALYFCASSVGGAYEQFFGPGTRLTVL.